Below, 32 T cell receptor beta chains from the same sample are listed, as sequenced in a study of cytomegalovirus exposure and HLA in healthy donors. PCR employed 60 Vbeta and 13 Jbeta primers. Profiling relied on immunoSEQ multiplex PCR, and the TCRdb table lists in-frame clones only, not all of them. Of 140,000 or so clones detected, less than 90% appear once; the ten largest clones hold 2% to 2.5%. Sample: PBMCs. The receptors shown here come from a boy between 2 and 10 years old in good health and CMV-seronegative.

The chain combines TRBV10-3 with TRBJ1-3; TRBD1 might be the D (6 bases). The germline gives CDR1 ENHRY, CDR2 SYGVKD. The CDR3 covers 15 residues. The V and J ends lost 5 bases and 0 bases respectively, with 11 bases between them. CDR3 sequence (DNA): TGTGCCATCAGTACCAGGGGATACTCTGGAAACACCATATATTTT. The encoded protein is CAISTRGYSGNTIYF.

The chain is built from TRBV6-5 and TRBJ2-3; the match to TRBD2 covers 8 bases. Trimming at V came to 5 bases and at J to 3 bases, leaving 7 bases not matched to a gene. CDR1 and CDR2 from the germline V gene are MNHEY and SVGAGI. The CDR3 runs to 15 residues. The chain's CDR3 is CASSATGGPTDTQYF. The CDR3 DNA follows: TGTGCCAGCAGTGCGACGGGAGGGCCTACAGATACGCAGTATTTT.

The chain recombines TRBV7-9 with TRBJ2-7; 7 bases match TRBD1. The CDR3 is 17 amino acids. V dropped 4 bases and J dropped 0; count of bases not matched to a gene: 12. Germline-derived CDR1 and CDR2 are SEHNR and FQNEAQ (reference sequence). The CDR3 reads CASSSRTNPGGSYEQYF. The CDR3 DNA sequence: TGTGCCAGCAGCTCAAGAACTAACCCAGGGGGCTCCTACGAGCAGTACTTC.

The genes are TRBV6-1 and TRBJ1-2, with TRBD1 matching over 7 bases. The CDR3 runs 13 residues. V trimming: 7 bases; J trimming: 5 bases; junction bases outside the gene matches: 7. Germline V gene lookup returns CDR1 MNHNS and CDR2 SASEGT. CDR3: CASTRRGDYGYTF. Here the CDR3 DNA reads TGTGCCAGCACCCGCAGGGGGGATTATGGCTACACCTTC.

V usage is TRBV5-6 and J usage is TRBJ2-1, with 7 positions matching TRBD2. V gave up 1 base and J gave up 0 bases; unmatched junction bases: 7. The germline V gene has CDR1 SGHDT and CDR2 YYEEEE. The CDR3 is 17 residues long. Here the CDR3 DNA reads TGTGCCAGCAGCTTGATCAGAGGCGGGAGCTCCTACAATGAGCAGTTCTTC. This codes for CASSLIRGGSSYNEQFF.

This clone was observed once. The V and J genes are TRBV18 and TRBJ2-7, with a possible D match to TRBD2 (5 bases). The CDR3 runs 13 residues. Deletions cut 6 bases from V and 1 base from J, with 10 bases between. The V gene's germline CDR1 is KGHSH and CDR2 LQKENI. DNA of the CDR3: TGTGCCAGCTCCCTCGGGGTTTCCTACGAGCAGTACTTC. It translates to CASSLGVSYEQYF.

V is TRBV28 and J is TRBJ2-1; D perhaps matches TRBD2 (6 bases). Germline V gene sequence: CDR1 MDHEN, CDR2 SYDVKM. CDR3 length: 14 amino acids. V was pared by 2 bases and J by 5 bases, with 10 bases between. Written as DNA, the CDR3 is TGTGCCAGCAGTTTAATTCGGGAGAACAATGAGCAGTTCTTC. The encoded protein is CASSLIRENNEQFF.

V and J are TRBV7-7 and TRBJ2-3; possibly TRBD2 for D (6 bases). The ends were cut back, 3 bases at V and 3 bases at J, with 13 bases in the middle. Germline V gives CDR1 SSHAT, CDR2 FNYEAQ (reference sequence). CDR3 length: 15 amino acids. CDR3 bases: TGTGCCAGCAGCTTGAGGGGACGGGGGACAGATACGCAGTATTTT. Its protein product is CASSLRGRGTDTQYF. Complete variable domain (other parts from reference TRBV7-7 and TRBJ2-3): GAGVSQSPRYKVTKRGQDVTLRCDPISSHATLYWYQQALGQGPEFLTYFNYEAQPDKSGLPSDRFSAERPEGSISTLTIQRTEQRDSAMYRCASSLRGRGTDTQYFGPGTRLTVL.

V is TRBV6-1 and J is TRBJ2-1; D not certain. Trimming took 0 bases from V and 9 from J, leaving 9 bases between them. Germline V gene data show CDR1 as MNHNS and CDR2 as SASEGT. This CDR3 is 13 amino acids long. CDR3 DNA sequence: TGTGCCAGCAGTGAAGCGCTCAGAACTGAGCAGTTCTTC. It is translated as CASSEALRTEQFF.

The chain employs TRBV28 and TRBJ2-2; 14 nucleotides match TRBD2. J lost 6 bases, V lost 1 base, and 4 bases had no gene match. CDR3 size: 17 residues. Per the germline V gene, CDR1 is MDHEN and CDR2 is SYDVKM. CDR3 bases: TGTGCCAGCAGTTTATCCCAGGGACTAGCGGGAGCCGGGGAGCTGTTTTTT. It translates to CASSLSQGLAGAGELFF.

This clone occurred a few times. The V call is TRBV6-5, the J call TRBJ2-4; D possibly corresponds to TRBD1 (6 bases). CDR3 size: 14 residues. Trimming shortened V by 1 base and J by 8 bases, and 12 bases separated the two germline ends. CDR1 MNHEY and CDR2 SVGAGI come from the germline V gene. CDR3 protein: CASSYYDRPDIQYF. CDR3 nucleotides: TGTGCCAGCAGTTACTACGACAGGCCGGACATTCAGTACTTC.

V usage is TRBV18 and J usage is TRBJ2-1, with 7 positions matching TRBD1. V was pared by 4 bases and J by 15 bases, with 12 bases of the junction left unmatched. This CDR3 is built from 13 residues. Germline CDR1 and CDR2: KGHSH and LQKENI. The CDR3 loop reads CASSLNTGDIPFF. In DNA, the CDR3 is TGTGCCAGCTCACTGAACACAGGGGACATTCCGTTCTTC.

The chain recombines TRBV6-6 with TRBJ1-6; 8 nucleotides line up with TRBD1. Germline V gene data show CDR1 as MNHNY and CDR2 as SVGAGI (reference sequence). Germline trimming cut 0 bases from V and 7 bases from J; bases unmatched to any gene: 2. The CDR3 length is 15 residues. The CDR3 DNA is TGTGCCAGCAGTTACTCGACAGGGGAAAATTCACCCCTCCACTTT. Its translation is CASSYSTGENSPLHF.

The genes are TRBV27 and TRBJ1-1; no reliable D call. Germline V gene sequence: CDR1 MNHEY, CDR2 SMNVEV (reference sequence). The CDR3 is 13 amino acids. V was shortened by 8 bases and J by 0 bases, with 10 bases between the two germline ends. CDR3 bases: TGTGCCAGCCACTATTCTCTGAACACTGAAGCTTTCTTT. Its protein is CASHYSLNTEAFF.

This chain joins TRBV7-2 and TRBJ2-7; 8 nucleotides match TRBD1. The ends lost 1 base at V and 4 bases at J; junction bases unmatched: 6. Per the germline V gene, CDR1 is SGHTA and CDR2 is FQGNSA. The CDR3 consists of 15 residues. The CDR3 coding sequence is TGTGCCAGCAGCTTAGGGGGGACAGGTCCGTACGAGCAGTACTTC. It codes for CASSLGGTGPYEQYF.

This sequence joins TRBV5-4 and TRBJ2-3; unclear D gene. CDR3 length: 14 amino acids. V lost 0 bases and J 2 bases, leaving 7 bases between the germline ends. Looked up from germline, CDR1 is SGHNT and CDR2 is YYREEE (reference sequence). CDR3 DNA sequence: TGTGCCAGCAGCTTGGGGTTAGCCACAGATACGCAGTATTTT. Its protein product is CASSLGLATDTQYF.

The V call is TRBV9, the J call TRBJ1-4; 8 bases map to TRBD1. CDR3 length: 16 residues. Germline lookup yields CDR1 SGDLS and CDR2 YYNGEE. Trimming removed 0 bases from V and 4 bases from J; junction bases left unmatched: 5. DNA of the CDR3: TGTGCCAGCAGCGTAGTTGAACAGGGGGTTAATGAAAAACTGTTTTTT. It specifies CASSVVEQGVNEKLFF.

The chain employs TRBV5-6 and TRBJ2-1; TRBD2 agrees at 16 bases. Germline CDR1 is SGHDT and CDR2 is YYEEEE. The CDR3 contains 17 residues. The V segment lost 5 bases and the J segment 5 bases; nucleotides outside the gene matches: 7. The CDR3 is CASRLPGLAGGDNEQFF. DNA of the CDR3: TGTGCCAGCAGACTCCCGGGACTAGCGGGAGGGGACAATGAGCAGTTCTTC.

This chain links TRBV5-4 with TRBJ1-3; possibly TRBD1 for D (5 bases). The CDR3 is 15 amino acids. V lost 5 bases to trimming and J lost 1 base, with 13 bases between them. Germline values: CDR1 SGHNT, CDR2 YYREEE (reference sequence). DNA for the CDR3: TGTGCCAGCAGGGGGCCCGGGCTGTCTGGAAACACCATATATTTT. Encoded protein: CASRGPGLSGNTIYF.

This clone was detected a few times. The chain combines TRBV6-5 with TRBJ2-7; 10 nucleotides line up with TRBD2. With 4 bases clipped from V and 6 bases from J, the junction kept 9 bases outside the gene matches. This CDR3 is built from 15 residues. Germline V lookup: CDR1 MNHEY, CDR2 SVGAGI. The CDR3 DNA follows: TGTGCCAGCAGTTTCGCTAGCGGGAGTAACGCCGAGCAGTACTTC. It yields the protein CASSFASGSNAEQYF.

The chain is built from TRBV6-5 and TRBJ1-6; TRBD1 might be the D (5 bases). Trimming left V 8 bases short and J 6 bases short, with 17 bases between. CDR1 and CDR2 from the germline V gene are MNHEY and SVGAGI. The CDR3 has 15 residues. CDR3 bases: TGTGCCAGCCTCACAGGACGATCAGTTAATTCACCCCTCCACTTT. It is translated as CASLTGRSVNSPLHF.

This clone was recorded only once. The chain recombines TRBV7-9 with TRBJ2-3; TRBD2 is a possible D gene (6 bases). CDR1 is SEHNR, CDR2 FQNEAQ, per germline (reference sequence). The CDR3 consists of 16 residues. V was shortened by 6 bases and J by 2 bases, with 18 bases between the two germline ends. The CDR3 reads CASSSGPGTHTDTQYF. The CDR3 DNA reads as TGTGCCAGCAGTTCCGGCCCCGGGACTCACACAGATACGCAGTATTTT.

The genes are TRBV9 and TRBJ2-1; 10 bases match TRBD2. Germline CDR1 SGDLS, CDR2 YYNGEE. J gave up 10 bases and V 1 base, and 11 bases lay outside the gene matches. The CDR3 contains 16 residues. The CDR3 coding sequence is TGTGCCAGCAGCGTATCCGAGCGGGGGGGCTCATCGGAGCAGTTCTTC. This codes for CASSVSERGGSSEQFF.

This chain joins TRBV10-1 and TRBJ2-3, with D possibly TRBD2 on 5 matching bases. Germline V gene data show CDR1 as WNHNN and CDR2 as SYGVQD (reference sequence). This CDR3 contains 16 residues. Trimming removed 2 bases from V and 2 bases from J, with 14 bases in between. CDR3 residues: CASSERGGSYTDTQYF. The CDR3 nucleotides read TGCGCCAGCAGTGAGAGAGGAGGCAGCTACACAGATACGCAGTATTTT.

V usage is TRBV28 and J usage is TRBJ2-5; D not resolved. TRBJ2-7 matches the DNA end more closely, so the J call is doubtful. The CDR3 runs 11 residues. CDR1 MDHEN and CDR2 SYDVKM come from the germline V gene. CDR3 sequence: CASSDPSEQYF. The CDR3 region has the DNA TGTGCCAGCAGTGACCCTAGCGAGCAGTACTTC.

The rearrangement uses TRBV30 and TRBJ2-1; maybe TRBD2 (6 bases). There are 14 residues in the CDR3. The germline V gene encodes CDR1 GTSNPN and CDR2 SVGIG (reference sequence). The V end was cut by 5 bases, the J end by 0 bases, with 11 bases between. The CDR3 bases are TGTGCCTGGGGCGGCGGGGCCTCCTACAATGAGCAGTTCTTC. This translates into CAWGGGASYNEQFF. Filled out from reference TRBV30 and TRBJ2-1, the complete variable domain reads SQTIHQWPATLVQPVGSPLSLECTVEGTSNPNLYWYRQAAGRGLQLLFYSVGIGQISSEVPQNLSASRPQDRQFILSSKKLLLSDSGFYLCAWGGGASYNEQFFGPGTRLTVL.

This chain joins TRBV5-1 and TRBJ1-1, with a weak D call TRBD1 (5 bases). The V gene lost 0 bases and the J gene lost 0 bases, with 15 bases spanning the gap. The germline V gene has CDR1 SGHRS and CDR2 YFSETQ. The CDR3 consists of 17 residues. The chain's CDR3 is CASSLAGQGLMNTEAFF. The CDR3 bases are TGCGCCAGCAGCTTGGCGGGCCAGGGCCTTATGAACACTGAAGCTTTCTTT.

The chain recombines TRBV28 with TRBJ1-1; unclear D gene. The CDR3 sequence is 18 residues long. The germline V gene has CDR1 MDHEN and CDR2 SYDVKM. V was cut by 4 bases and J by 0 bases, with 21 bases left in between. The CDR3 is CASSSGLREKVMNTEAFF. CDR3 nucleotide sequence: TGTGCCAGCAGTTCAGGACTACGGGAGAAGGTAATGAACACTGAAGCTTTCTTT.

This rearrangement joins TRBV16 to TRBJ2-7; 7 bases map to TRBD1. Trimming took 1 base from V and 2 from J; bases not matched to a gene: 2. In germline, CDR1 is KGHSY, CDR2 FQNENV. CDR3 length: 14 amino acids. In DNA form, the CDR3 reads TGTGCCAGCAGCCAATGGGACAGACCCTACGAGCAGTACTTC. Translated, it gives CASSQWDRPYEQYF.

The rearrangement uses TRBV4-3 and TRBJ2-3; 7 bases align to TRBD2. The CDR3 is 17 amino acids. The germline V gene has CDR1 LGHNA and CDR2 YSLEER. V shed 1 base and J 3 bases; nucleotides not matched to a gene: 10. The CDR3 spells CASSQGLTRERTDTQYF. The CDR3 region has the DNA TGCGCCAGCAGCCAAGGGTTAACGCGGGAGAGAACAGATACGCAGTATTTT.

This chain links TRBV20-1 with TRBJ2-5; D call uncertain. This CDR3 has 11 amino acids. The germline V gene encodes CDR1 DFQATT and CDR2 SNEGSKA (reference sequence). V lost 4 bases and J lost 5, with 8 bases in between. The CDR3 here is CSAKDRETQYF. As DNA, the CDR3 is TGCAGTGCTAAAGACCGGGAGACCCAGTACTTC.

The chain couples TRBV4-1 to TRBJ2-5; 10 bases match TRBD1. With the DNA end fitting TRBJ2-7 better, the J assignment may be wrong. CDR3 size: 16 residues. The germline V gene encodes CDR1 MGHRA and CDR2 YSYEKL. CDR3 sequence: CASSRDGQGERYEQYF. CDR3 bases: TGCGCCAGCAGCCGCGACGGACAGGGGGAGAGATACGAGCAGTACTTC.